The TCR beta chain described here comes from a study of cytomegalovirus exposure and HLA in healthy donors. Clones were read by immunoSEQ multiplex PCR, and TCRdb kept only the in-frame ones, dropping some. The sample includes approximately 65,000 clones, roughly nine tenths of them seen just once. The sequenced sample was PBMCs. The receptor's source is a man between 18 and 29 years old in good health and CMV-seronegative.

The CDR3 protein is CASSETGNQPQHF. CDR3 bases: TGTGCCAGCAGTGAGACGGGAAATCAGCCCCAGCATTTT. This sequence joins TRBV6-1 and TRBJ1-5; D call uncertain. V shed 3 bases and J shed 4 bases, with 7 bases lying between them. The CDR3 runs 13 residues. Germline CDR1 is MNHNS and CDR2 is SASEGT.